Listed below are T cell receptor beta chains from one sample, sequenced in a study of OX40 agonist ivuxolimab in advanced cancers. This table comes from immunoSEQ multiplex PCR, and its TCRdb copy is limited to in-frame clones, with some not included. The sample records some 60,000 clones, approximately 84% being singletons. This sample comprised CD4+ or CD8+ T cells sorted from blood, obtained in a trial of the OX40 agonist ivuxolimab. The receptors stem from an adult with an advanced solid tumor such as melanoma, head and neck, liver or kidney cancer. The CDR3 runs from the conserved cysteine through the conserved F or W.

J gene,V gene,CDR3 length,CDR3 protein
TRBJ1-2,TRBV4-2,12,CASSQQNYGYTF
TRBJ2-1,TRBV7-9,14,CASSGGQGGNEQFF
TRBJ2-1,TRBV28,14,CASEPDFPYNEQFF
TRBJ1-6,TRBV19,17,CASSLHQTGDYSSPLHF
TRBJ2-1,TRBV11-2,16,CASSLRGTGIYNEQFF
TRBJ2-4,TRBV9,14,CASSVQDNKNIQYF
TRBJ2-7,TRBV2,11,CASNYRHEQYF
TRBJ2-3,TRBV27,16,CASRPGLAGGVDTQYF
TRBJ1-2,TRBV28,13,CASRQGAYYGYTF
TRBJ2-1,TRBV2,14,CASREDRSYNEQFF
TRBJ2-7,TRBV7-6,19,CASSPHITFGGLTGYEQYF
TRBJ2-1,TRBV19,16,CASRRNREFDPNEQFF
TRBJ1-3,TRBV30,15,CAWTIGTASGNTIYF
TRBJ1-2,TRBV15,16,CATSRGGAETNYGYTF
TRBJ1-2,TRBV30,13,CAWSRAGVGGYTF
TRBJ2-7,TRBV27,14,CASSYSGGTYEQYF
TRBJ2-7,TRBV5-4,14,CASSRGTNAYEQYF
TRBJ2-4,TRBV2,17,CASSGRANPGTENIQYF
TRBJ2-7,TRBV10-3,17,CAISGSQDSRGGIEQYF
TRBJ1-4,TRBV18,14,CASSQVRQSEKLFF